This T cell receptor (beta chain) is from a study of neoadjuvant anti-PD-1 for oral cavity cancer. Per germline, CDR1 MNHNS and CDR2 SASEGT. The CDR3 contains 9 residues. Trimming pared 8 bases from V and 10 bases from J, leaving 8 bases between. This clone has only one observation. Clones were sequenced by immunoSEQ multiplex PCR, and TCRdb holds only the in-frame ones, with some missing. This sample has more than 12,000 clones, with about 67% found just once. V is TRBV6-1 and J is TRBJ1-1, with D unclear. The receptor was derived from a person aged 40 to 85 with oral cavity squamous cell carcinoma. Sequencing was performed on PBMCs, taken before nivolumab (anti-PD-1) treatment. The CDR3 is CASDKGAFF. The DNA of the CDR3 is TGTGCCAGCGACAAGGGAGCTTTCTTT.